This paragraph covers one T cell receptor beta chain sequence. Participants had their cohort set by participant-reported clinical history. V was clipped by 8 bases and J by 8 bases, with 15 bases between them. CDR3 length: 13 amino acids. This specimen belongs to a study of blood T cell repertoires in COVID-19. Overall study context: The cDNA or gDNA used as material had been derived from T cells, B-cell-depleted T cells, or PBMCs.

Per the authors' pipeline: Nucleated cell number was recorded as an estimate derived from reference gene primer amplification. Assay: immunoSEQ multiplex PCR; the TCRdb copy retains only in-frame clones and omits some. V, J and clone size were drawn from that table, and D and trimming were deduced from the DNA. The table has 390,000 or so clones, roughly four fifths seen once; the top ten hold around 5.1%. Sequencing input: PBMCs or T cells enriched from blood (not recorded which). The sequence came from a woman between 50 and 59 years old who had recovered from COVID-19. The chain combines TRBV12-3 or TRBV12-4 with TRBJ1-4; maybe TRBD1 (5 bases). The CDR3 reads CASSRGLKEKLFF. CDR3 nucleotides: TGTGCCAGCTCTAGGGGTTTAAAGGAAAAACTGTTTTTT.